Sequencing of this T cell receptor (beta chain) was carried out in a study of T-cell memory formation after mild COVID-19. Study-wide results and limits: Contracting CD4+ clones were located mainly in CM and EM, and CD8+ clones in EMRA. A second wave of clones peaked on day 37, and their SARS-CoV-2 specificity went unconfirmed.

Remarks on this clonotype: What it binds is unknown. The germline gene is not matched at one end of the junction; a read error may be the cause.

One entry per CDR3 protein, called by TCRdb with MiXCR from the 5' RACE reads. The sample contains 350,000 to 450,000 distinct CDR3 sequences, 28% of which appear only once. CDR3 length: 13 residues. CDR1 and CDR2 from the germline V gene are SGHNT and YYREEE (reference sequence). The sequenced sample was PBMCs or a T cell subset sorted from them (not recorded which). This TCR was sampled from an adult woman who had mild COVID-19 (a few samples of this study predate the infection). Cell type and time point are not known. This chain links TRBV5-4 with TRBJ2-5; D uncertain. Written as DNA, the CDR3 is TGTGCCAGCAGCTTGGACCAGAAAGATACCCAGTACTTC. It is translated as CASSLDQKDTQYF.